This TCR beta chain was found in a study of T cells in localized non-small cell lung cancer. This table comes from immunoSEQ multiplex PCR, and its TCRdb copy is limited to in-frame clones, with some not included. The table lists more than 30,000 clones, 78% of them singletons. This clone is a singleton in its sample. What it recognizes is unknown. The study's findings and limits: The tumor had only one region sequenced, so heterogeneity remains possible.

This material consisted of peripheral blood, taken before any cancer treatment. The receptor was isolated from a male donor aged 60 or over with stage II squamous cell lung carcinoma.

CDR3 bases: TGTGCCAGCAGGCGTCAGGGAGGGGGAAACTACGAGCAGTACTTC. It translates to CASRRQGGGNYEQYF. The chain joins TRBV27 to TRBJ2-7, with a weak D call TRBD2 (7 bases). V was clipped by 6 bases and J by 3 bases, with 18 bases between them. The germline V gene has CDR1 MNHEY and CDR2 SMNVEV (reference sequence). The CDR3 length is 15 residues.